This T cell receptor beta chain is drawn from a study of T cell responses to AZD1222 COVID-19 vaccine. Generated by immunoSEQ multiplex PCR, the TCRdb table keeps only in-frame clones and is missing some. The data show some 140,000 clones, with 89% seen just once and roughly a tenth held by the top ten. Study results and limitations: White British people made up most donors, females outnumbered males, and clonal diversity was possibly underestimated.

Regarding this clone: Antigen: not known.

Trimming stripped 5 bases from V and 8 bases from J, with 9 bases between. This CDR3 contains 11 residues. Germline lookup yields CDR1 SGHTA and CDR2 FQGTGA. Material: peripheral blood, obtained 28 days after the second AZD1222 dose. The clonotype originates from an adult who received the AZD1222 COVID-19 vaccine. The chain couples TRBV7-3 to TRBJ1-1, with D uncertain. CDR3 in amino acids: CASSPQAEAFF. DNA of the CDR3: TGTGCCAGCAGCCCCCAGGCGGAAGCTTTCTTT.